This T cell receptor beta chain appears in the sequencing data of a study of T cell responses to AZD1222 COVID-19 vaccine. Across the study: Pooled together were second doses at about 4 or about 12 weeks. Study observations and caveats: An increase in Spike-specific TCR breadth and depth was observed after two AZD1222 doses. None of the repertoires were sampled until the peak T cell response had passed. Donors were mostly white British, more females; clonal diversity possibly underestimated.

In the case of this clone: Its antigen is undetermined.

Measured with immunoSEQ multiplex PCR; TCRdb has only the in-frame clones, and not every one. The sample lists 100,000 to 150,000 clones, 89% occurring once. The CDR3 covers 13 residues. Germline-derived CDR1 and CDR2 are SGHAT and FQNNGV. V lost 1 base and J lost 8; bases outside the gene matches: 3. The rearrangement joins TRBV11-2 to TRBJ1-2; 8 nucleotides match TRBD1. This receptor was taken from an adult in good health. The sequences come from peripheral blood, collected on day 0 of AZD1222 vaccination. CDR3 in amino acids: CASSLGGTGGYTF. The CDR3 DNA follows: TGTGCCAGCAGCTTAGGTGGGACAGGAGGCTACACCTTC.